A single sample gave rise to the 15 T cell receptor beta chains below, sequenced in a study of control samples from healthy donors and cancer patients (dated by TCRdb to about 2020). Receptor libraries were prepared by the immunoSEQ multiplex PCR assay. TCRdb stores this immuneACCESS table with in-frame sequences only. Part of the clones is absent; in the studies checked, under half of the shortfall reflects unresolved V genes, and no reason is known for the rest. The sample data list some 54,000 clones, and nearly 96% of these were observed just once. The top ten clonotypes cover around 2% of the sample. Specimen: blood. The receptors derive from a woman aged 30 to 39 in good health.

V is TRBV5-1 and J is TRBJ2-7, with a possible D match to TRBD2 (6 bases). Germline CDR1 is SGHRS and CDR2 is YFSETQ. The CDR3 is made up of 17 amino acids. The V end was cut by 2 bases, the J end by 1 base, with 19 bases between. CDR3: CASSFRTGSRVSYEQYF. CDR3 DNA sequence: TGCGCCAGCAGCTTCAGGACCGGGAGTCGGGTTTCCTACGAGCAGTACTTC.

This clone showed up just once. The chain employs TRBV7-9 and TRBJ2-3, with 8 bases matching TRBD2. The ends lost 5 bases at V and 3 bases at J; junction bases unmatched: 7. The germline V gene encodes CDR1 SEHNR and CDR2 FQNEAQ (reference sequence). This CDR3 region has 15 residues. The CDR3 DNA reads TGTGCCAGCAGCGAGATTAGCGGGAATACAGATACGCAGTATTTT. This gives the protein CASSEISGNTDTQYF.

In the case of this clone: An end of the junction differs from the germline gene, which may be a read error. The chain joins TRBV7-7 to TRBJ2-5, with 12 bases lining up with TRBD1. The CDR3 is made up of 16 amino acids. The germline gives CDR1 SSHAT, CDR2 FNYEAQ (reference sequence). The CDR3 DNA reads TGTGCTAGCAGCTTAGGGACAGGGGGCGGGCAAGAGACCCAGTACTTC. The encoded protein is CASSLGTGGGQETQYF.

This clone appeared a single time. The chain is built from TRBV5-6 and TRBJ1-1; maybe TRBD1 (5 bases). The germline V gene has CDR1 SGHDT and CDR2 YYEEEE. The V and J ends lost 4 bases and 1 base respectively, with 11 bases between them. The CDR3 runs to 14 residues. CDR3 in DNA: TGTGCCAGCAGCAGGGGCGCAGGGAACACTGAAGCTTTCTTT. Its protein is CASSRGAGNTEAFF.

Only one count was recorded for this clone. This chain uses TRBV5-1 with TRBJ1-6; D is perhaps TRBD1 (5 bases). The CDR3 is made up of 17 amino acids. Germline V gene lookup returns CDR1 SGHRS and CDR2 YFSETQ. With 4 bases removed from V and 0 bases from J, the gap between germline ends came to 14 bases. CDR3: CASSPTTASSYNSPLHF. CDR3 sequence (DNA): TGCGCCAGCAGCCCGACGACAGCCTCCTCCTATAATTCACCCCTCCACTTT.

This clone was observed a few times. This chain connects TRBV27 to TRBJ2-7; TRBD2 might be the D (6 bases). V was trimmed by 6 bases and J by 3 bases, leaving 12 bases between them. CDR3 size: 13 residues. The V gene's germline CDR1 is MNHEY and CDR2 SMNVEV (reference sequence). The CDR3 DNA is TGTGCCAGCAGCACACGGAGGGGCTACGAGCAGTACTTC. Protein: CASSTRRGYEQYF.

This chain links TRBV9 with TRBJ1-5, with D possibly TRBD1 on 6 matching bases. Germline CDR1 reads SGDLS; CDR2 reads YYNGEE. CDR3 size: 14 residues. V lost 10 bases to trimming and J lost 1 base, with 15 bases between them. The CDR3 bases are TGTGCCTCTGGGCGGGGGGCGAGCAATCAGCCCCAGCATTTT. Its translation: CASGRGASNQPQHF.

The J gene is TRBJ2-1, the V gene TRBV24-1; 9 nucleotides agree with TRBD2. CDR3 size: 18 residues. CDR1 KGHDR and CDR2 SFDVKD come from the germline V gene. Trimming removed 5 bases from V and 7 bases from J; junction bases left unmatched: 17. CDR3 loop: CATSGNSGSRLIRNEQFF. The CDR3 DNA reads as TGTGCCACCAGTGGGAATAGCGGGAGCCGACTCATACGGAATGAGCAGTTCTTC.

The chain couples TRBV10-1 to TRBJ2-5, with 8 bases that match TRBD1. With 6 bases clipped from V and 2 bases from J, the junction kept 8 bases outside the gene matches. Germline CDR1 is WNHNN and CDR2 is SYGVQD (reference sequence). The CDR3 sequence is 15 residues long. CDR3 in DNA: TGCGCCAGCAGCCTCGGGACAGGCCCACAAGAGACCCAGTACTTC. It encodes CASSLGTGPQETQYF.

The chain is built from TRBV12-3 or TRBV12-4 and TRBJ1-1, with D unclear. V gave up 2 bases and J gave up 0 bases, with 4 bases separating them. This CDR3 contains 13 residues. The CDR3 here is CASSLTVNTEAFF. Here the CDR3 DNA reads TGTGCCAGCAGTTTAACGGTGAACACTGAAGCTTTCTTT.

The CDR3 nucleotides are TGTGCCAGCAGCCCTCGACTAGGCTCCTACGAGCAGTACTTC. Its translation is CASSPRLGSYEQYF. This chain links TRBV7-2 with TRBJ2-7; maybe TRBD2 (6 bases). CDR1 SGHTA and CDR2 FQGNSA come from the germline V gene. This CDR3 contains 14 residues. Trimming removed 5 bases at V and 0 bases at J, with 11 bases between.

The chain uses TRBV5-1 and TRBJ1-3, with D uncertain. Germline V lookup: CDR1 SGHRS, CDR2 YFSETQ. V lost 5 bases and J 1 base, leaving 7 bases between the germline ends. There are 13 residues in the CDR3. CDR3 bases: TGCGCCAGCAGTACAGATTCTGGAAACACCATATATTTT. Translated: CASSTDSGNTIYF. Combining the CDR3 with reference TRBV5-1 and TRBJ1-3 gives the whole variable domain KAGVTQTPRYLIKTRGQQVTLSCSPISGHRSVSWYQQTPGQGLQFLFEYFSETQRNKGNFPGRFSGRQFSNSRSEMNVSTLELGDSALYLCASSTDSGNTIYFGEGSWLTVV.

The V and J genes are TRBV2 and TRBJ1-2; the match to TRBD1 covers 8 bases. Germline CDR1 is SNHLY and CDR2 is FYNNEI. The CDR3 is 14 residues long. The V and J ends lost 10 bases and 4 bases, in that order; junction bases with no gene match: 11. This CDR3 reads CAKDSGGRIYGYTF. The CDR3 DNA reads as TGTGCCAAAGATTCAGGGGGCCGAATCTATGGCTACACCTTC. The full variable domain, rest sourced from reference TRBV2 and TRBJ1-2, is EPEVTQTPSHQVTQMGQEVILRCVPISNHLYFYWYRQILGQKVEFLVSFYNNEISEKSEIFDDQFSVERPDGSNFTLKIRSTKLEDSAMYFCAKDSGGRIYGYTFGSGTRLTVV.

For this clone: The junction does not match germline at one end; this may be a read error. The rearrangement joins TRBV4-1 to TRBJ1-1; no clear D gene. The germline V gene has CDR1 MGHRA and CDR2 YSYEKL. CDR3 length: 14 residues. The CDR3 sequence: CASSQDIEAKEESF. The CDR3 DNA sequence: TGCGCCAGCAGCCAAGATATCGAGGCGAAGGAGGAGAGTTTT.

This rearrangement joins TRBV19 to TRBJ2-1; D is possibly TRBD1 (7 bases). The CDR3 runs to 13 residues. Germline CDR1 is LNHDA and CDR2 is SQIVND (reference sequence). Trimming removed 9 bases from V and 6 bases from J, with 15 bases in between. CDR3 DNA sequence: TGTGCCAGCGCGGAGGGGGCGGCCAATGAGCAGTTCTTC. It codes for CASAEGAANEQFF.